Listed below are T cell receptor beta chains from one sample, sequenced in a study of blood T cell repertoires in COVID-19. Method: immunoSEQ multiplex PCR; TCRdb's copy keeps in-frame clones and lacks some. Of about 260,000 clones listed, 75% to 95% are singletons. Sequencing input: peripheral blood. The receptor source for this set is a person under 35 with COVID-19, enrolled during active disease. The CDR3 runs from the conserved cysteine through the conserved F or W. The size entry is marked missing in some rows and otherwise reads once, few, many or a size class.

CASSEALRSRGFPPRGYTF	.	TRBJ1-2	TRBV2
CASSLRPGQGPHEQYF	.	TRBJ2-7	TRBV28
CASSGTSVADTQYF	.	TRBJ2-3	TRBV9
CAISPGTGSSYEQYF	.	TRBJ2-7	TRBV10-3
CASSPQGNQPQHF	.	TRBJ1-5	TRBV3-1/TRBV3-2
CASSYSTGIPYEQYF	.	TRBJ2-7	TRBV6-8
CASSQVEIAGVNEQFF	once	TRBJ2-1	TRBV14
CATSRDSSYEQYF	.	TRBJ2-7	TRBV15
CASSFPGLADNEQFF	.	TRBJ2-1	TRBV2
CASSEGLMNTEAFF	.	TRBJ1-1	TRBV7-9
CASSQDGQTGYEQYF	.	TRBJ2-7	TRBV4-2
CATPSETGELFF	.	TRBJ2-2	TRBV2
CASSSAGVIDTQYF	.	TRBJ2-3	TRBV7-9
CASSKVVKNNASGTGFSGANVLTF	.	TRBJ2-6	TRBV21-1
CASSLRVVAGDVDTQYF	.	TRBJ2-3	TRBV5-1
CASSYSSGPYEQYF	.	TRBJ2-7	TRBV6-2/TRBV6-3
CASSGGLQGFANYGYTF	.	TRBJ1-2	TRBV18
CASSFSGQGYTF	.	TRBJ1-2	TRBV28
CATAPTDSYEQYF	.	TRBJ2-7	TRBV6-5
CASSQTTGDTGELFF	.	TRBJ2-2	TRBV3-1/TRBV3-2
CASSYTGLRRGHNEQFF	.	TRBJ2-1	TRBV11-2
CASSLAGTKNEQYF	.	TRBJ2-7	TRBV27
CASSLIAGGLGNTGELFF	.	TRBJ2-2	TRBV5-1
CASSPSGGNTEAFF	.	TRBJ1-1	TRBV18
CASILGLAVAYEQYF	.	TRBJ2-7	TRBV5-5
CASSDGRGHEQFF	.	TRBJ2-1	TRBV10-1
CSVVSQAGRNTEAFF	once	TRBJ1-1	TRBV29-1
CASIGLSDTQYF	.	TRBJ2-3	TRBV6-5
CASSSRTSGRYNEQFF	.	TRBJ2-1	TRBV28
CASSPLLMNIEAFF	.	TRBJ1-1	TRBV5-1
CASSSPGQGSYEQYF	.	TRBJ2-7	TRBV2
CASSQNRDTEAFF	.	TRBJ1-1	TRBV2
CASSIMGLAGDNEQFF	.	TRBJ2-1	TRBV19
CASSPGFGYTF	.	TRBJ1-2	TRBV18
CASSVGEGSYNEQFF	once	TRBJ2-1	TRBV9
CASSTGLQGNEQFF	.	TRBJ2-1	TRBV6-5
CASSLRLEGEQYF	once	TRBJ2-7	TRBV12-3/TRBV12-4
CADRRGTVTEAFF	.	TRBJ1-1	TRBV24-1
CASGLGGSYEQYF	.	TRBJ2-7	TRBV12-5
CASSSPSGFESGELFF	.	TRBJ2-2	TRBV7-9
CASSPGQGPYEQYF	.	TRBJ2-7	TRBV18
CAWRDGVSYEQYF	few	TRBJ2-7	TRBV30
CASSETGVTSGLTHKYF	.	TRBJ2-7	TRBV2
CASSQGMGSSTDTQYF	.	TRBJ2-3	TRBV4-2
CASSQVPGLASELFF	.	TRBJ2-2	TRBV4-3
CASSLKGGPQHF	.	TRBJ1-5	TRBV12-3/TRBV12-4
CASSIPQATRNQPQHF	.	TRBJ1-5	TRBV19
CSASNRPTDTQYF	.	TRBJ2-3	TRBV20-1
CAWSIGTGSGETQYF	few	TRBJ2-5	TRBV30
CAWSVQGSITDTQYF	.	TRBJ2-3	TRBV30
CASSPQRVSPRPFF	.	TRBJ1-1	TRBV27